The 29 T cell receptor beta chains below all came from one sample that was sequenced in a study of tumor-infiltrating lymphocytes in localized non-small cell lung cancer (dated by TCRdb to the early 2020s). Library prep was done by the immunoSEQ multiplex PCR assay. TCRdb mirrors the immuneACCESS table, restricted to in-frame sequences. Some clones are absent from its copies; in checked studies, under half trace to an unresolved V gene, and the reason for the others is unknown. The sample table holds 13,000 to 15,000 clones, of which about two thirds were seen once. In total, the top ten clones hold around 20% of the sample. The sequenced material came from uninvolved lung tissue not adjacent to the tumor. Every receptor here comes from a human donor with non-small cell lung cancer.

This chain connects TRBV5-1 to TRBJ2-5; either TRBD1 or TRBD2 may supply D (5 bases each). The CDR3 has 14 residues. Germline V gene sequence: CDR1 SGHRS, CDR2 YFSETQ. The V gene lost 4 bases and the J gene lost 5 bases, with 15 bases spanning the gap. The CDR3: CASSLGVTGETQYF. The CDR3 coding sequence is TGCGCCAGCAGCCTGGGGGTTACCGGGGAGACCCAGTACTTC.

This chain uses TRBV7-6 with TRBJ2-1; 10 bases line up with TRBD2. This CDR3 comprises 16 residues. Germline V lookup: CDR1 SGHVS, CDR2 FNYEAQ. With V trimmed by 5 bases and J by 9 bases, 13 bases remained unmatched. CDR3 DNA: TGTGCCAGCAGCCCCGGGACTAGCGCAATGAGGGGTGAGCAGTTCTTC. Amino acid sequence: CASSPGTSAMRGEQFF.

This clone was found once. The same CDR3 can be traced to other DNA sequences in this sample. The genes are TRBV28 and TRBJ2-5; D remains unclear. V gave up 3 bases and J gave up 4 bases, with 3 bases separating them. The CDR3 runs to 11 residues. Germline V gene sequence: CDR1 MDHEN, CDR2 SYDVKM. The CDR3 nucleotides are TGTGCCAGCAGTTTCGGAGAGACCCAGTACTTC. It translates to CASSFGETQYF.

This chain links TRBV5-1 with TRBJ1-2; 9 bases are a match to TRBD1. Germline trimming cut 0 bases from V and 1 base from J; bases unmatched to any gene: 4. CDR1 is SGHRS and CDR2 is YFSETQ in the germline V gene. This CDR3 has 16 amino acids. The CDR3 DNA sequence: TGCGCCAGCAGCTTGGAAAGGGACAGGGTTAACTATGGCTACACCTTC. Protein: CASSLERDRVNYGYTF.

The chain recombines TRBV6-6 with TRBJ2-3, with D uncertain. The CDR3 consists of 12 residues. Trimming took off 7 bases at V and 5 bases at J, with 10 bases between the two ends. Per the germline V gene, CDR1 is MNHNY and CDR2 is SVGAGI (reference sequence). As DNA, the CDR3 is TGTGCCAGCAACAAGGGTGGAGATACGCAGTATTTT. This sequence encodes CASNKGGDTQYF.

Here the CDR3 reads CASSPRAGRSNQPQHF. The CDR3, as DNA: TGTGCCAGCAGTCCCCGGGCAGGGAGGAGCAATCAGCCCCAGCATTTT. V and J are TRBV27 and TRBJ1-5; tentatively, D is TRBD1 (5 bases). Germline values: CDR1 MNHEY, CDR2 SMNVEV (reference sequence). The CDR3 covers 16 residues. The V and J ends lost 5 bases and 1 base respectively, with 15 bases between them.

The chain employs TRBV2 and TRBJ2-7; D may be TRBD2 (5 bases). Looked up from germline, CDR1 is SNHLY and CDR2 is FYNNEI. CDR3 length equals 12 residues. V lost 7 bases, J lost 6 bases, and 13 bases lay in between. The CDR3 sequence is CASIRTAAEQYF. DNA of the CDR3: TGTGCCAGCATCCGAACAGCGGCCGAGCAGTACTTC.

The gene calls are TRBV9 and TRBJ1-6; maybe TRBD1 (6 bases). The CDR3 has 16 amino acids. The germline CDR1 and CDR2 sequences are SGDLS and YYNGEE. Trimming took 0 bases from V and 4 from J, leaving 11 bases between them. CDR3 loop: CASSVEGGEYNSPLHF. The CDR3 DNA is TGTGCCAGCAGCGTAGAGGGGGGAGAATATAATTCACCCCTCCACTTT.

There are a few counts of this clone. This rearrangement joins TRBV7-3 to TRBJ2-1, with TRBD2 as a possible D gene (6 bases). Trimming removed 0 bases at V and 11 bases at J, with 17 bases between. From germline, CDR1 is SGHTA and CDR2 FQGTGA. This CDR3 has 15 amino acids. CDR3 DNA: TGTGCCAGCAGCTTAACGGGGGATTGGCGGGAAAAGCAGTTCTTC. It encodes CASSLTGDWREKQFF.

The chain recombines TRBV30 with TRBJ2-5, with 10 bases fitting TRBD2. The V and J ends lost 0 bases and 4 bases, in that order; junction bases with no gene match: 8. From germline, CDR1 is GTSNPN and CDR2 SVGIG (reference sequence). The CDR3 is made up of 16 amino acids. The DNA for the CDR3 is TGTGCCTGGAGTGTTTTGAGCGGGAGGGGGGGAGAGACCCAGTACTTC. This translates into CAWSVLSGRGGETQYF.

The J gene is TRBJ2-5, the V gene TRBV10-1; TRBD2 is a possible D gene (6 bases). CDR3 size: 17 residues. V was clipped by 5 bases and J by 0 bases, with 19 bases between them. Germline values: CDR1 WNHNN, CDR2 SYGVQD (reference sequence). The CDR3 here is CASSPGGTAPYQETQYF. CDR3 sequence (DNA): TGCGCCAGCAGTCCCGGAGGGACGGCGCCGTACCAAGAGACCCAGTACTTC.

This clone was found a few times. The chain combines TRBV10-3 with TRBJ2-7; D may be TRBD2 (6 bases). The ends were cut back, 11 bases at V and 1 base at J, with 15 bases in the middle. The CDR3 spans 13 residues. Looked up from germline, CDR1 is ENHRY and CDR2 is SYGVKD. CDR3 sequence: CAVSGSGSYEQYF. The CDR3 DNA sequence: TGTGCCGTTAGCGGCTCGGGATCCTACGAGCAGTACTTC.

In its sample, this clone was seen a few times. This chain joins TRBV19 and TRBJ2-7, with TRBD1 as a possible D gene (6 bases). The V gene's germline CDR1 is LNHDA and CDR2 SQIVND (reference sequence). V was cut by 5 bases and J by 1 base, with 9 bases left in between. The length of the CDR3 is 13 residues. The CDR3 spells CASSPGDSYEQYF. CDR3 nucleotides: TGTGCCAGTAGTCCAGGGGATTCCTACGAGCAGTACTTC.

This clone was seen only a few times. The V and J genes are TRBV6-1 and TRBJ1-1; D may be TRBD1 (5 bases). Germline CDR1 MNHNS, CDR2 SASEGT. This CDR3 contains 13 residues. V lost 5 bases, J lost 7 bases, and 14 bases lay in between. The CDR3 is CASSRQGLNEAFF. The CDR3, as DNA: TGTGCCAGCAGTAGGCAGGGACTGAATGAAGCTTTCTTT.

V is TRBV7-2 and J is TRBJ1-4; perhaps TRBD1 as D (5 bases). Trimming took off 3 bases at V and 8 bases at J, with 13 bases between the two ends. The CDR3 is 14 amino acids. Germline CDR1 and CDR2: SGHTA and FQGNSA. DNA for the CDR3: TGTGCCAGCAGCTTCTCCGGGGGGTCGGAAAAACTGTTTTTT. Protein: CASSFSGGSEKLFF.

CDR3 loop: CASTVSSTGELFF. CDR3 coding DNA: TGTGCCAGCACCGTTAGTAGCACCGGGGAGCTGTTTTTT. This chain connects TRBV2 to TRBJ2-2, with D hard to call. The germline gives CDR1 SNHLY, CDR2 FYNNEI. The V and J ends lost 7 bases and 4 bases respectively, with 10 bases between them. The CDR3 length is 13 residues.

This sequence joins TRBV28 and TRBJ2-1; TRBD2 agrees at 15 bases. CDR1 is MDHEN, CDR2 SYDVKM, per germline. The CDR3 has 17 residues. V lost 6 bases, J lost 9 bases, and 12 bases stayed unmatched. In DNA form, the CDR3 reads TGTGCCAGCAGCCGTGGATCCCAGGGACTAGCGGGAGGTGAGCAGTTCTTC. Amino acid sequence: CASSRGSQGLAGGEQFF.

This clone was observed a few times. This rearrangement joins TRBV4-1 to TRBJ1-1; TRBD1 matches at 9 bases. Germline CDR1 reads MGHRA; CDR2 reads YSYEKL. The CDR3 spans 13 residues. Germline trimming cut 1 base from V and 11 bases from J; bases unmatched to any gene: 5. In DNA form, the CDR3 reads TGCGCCAGCAGCCAAGGGACAGGGGCCTGGGCTTTCTTT. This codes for CASSQGTGAWAFF.

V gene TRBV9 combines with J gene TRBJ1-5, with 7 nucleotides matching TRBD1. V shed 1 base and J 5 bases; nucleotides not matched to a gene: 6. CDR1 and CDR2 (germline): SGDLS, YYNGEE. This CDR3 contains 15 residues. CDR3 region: CASSVSPTGDQPQHF. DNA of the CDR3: TGTGCCAGCAGCGTATCGCCTACAGGGGATCAGCCCCAGCATTTT.

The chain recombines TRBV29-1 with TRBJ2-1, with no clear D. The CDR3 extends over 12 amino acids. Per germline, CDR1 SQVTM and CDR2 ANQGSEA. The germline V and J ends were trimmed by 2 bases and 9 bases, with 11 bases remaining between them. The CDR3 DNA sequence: TGCAGCGTTGAACCGGTATCTGTTGAGCAGTTCTTC. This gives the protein CSVEPVSVEQFF.

The CDR3 bases are TGTGCCAGCCGAAGCACATCTAGGCGGAACACCGGGGAGCTGTTTTTT. This codes for CASRSTSRRNTGELFF. The genes are TRBV2 and TRBJ2-2; D remains unclear. The germline V gene encodes CDR1 SNHLY and CDR2 FYNNEI. The CDR3 is 16 residues long. Trimming shortened V by 8 bases and J by 1 base, and 17 bases separated the two germline ends.

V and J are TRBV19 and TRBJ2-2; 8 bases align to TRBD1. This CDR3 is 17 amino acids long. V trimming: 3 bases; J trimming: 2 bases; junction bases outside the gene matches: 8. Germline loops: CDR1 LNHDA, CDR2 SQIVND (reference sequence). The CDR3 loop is CASSIAGQGFNTGELFF. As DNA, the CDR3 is TGTGCCAGTAGTATTGCCGGACAGGGCTTCAACACCGGGGAGCTGTTTTTT.

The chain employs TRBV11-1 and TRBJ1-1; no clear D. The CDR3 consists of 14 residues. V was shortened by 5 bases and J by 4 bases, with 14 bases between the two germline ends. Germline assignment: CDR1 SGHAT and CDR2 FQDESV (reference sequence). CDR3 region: CASSPERRSTEAFF. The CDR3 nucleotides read TGTGCCAGCAGCCCTGAGCGGAGAAGCACTGAAGCTTTCTTT.

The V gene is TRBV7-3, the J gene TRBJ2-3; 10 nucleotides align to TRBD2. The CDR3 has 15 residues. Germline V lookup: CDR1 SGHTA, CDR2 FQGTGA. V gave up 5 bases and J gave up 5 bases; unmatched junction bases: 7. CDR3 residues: CASSVSGGARDTQYF. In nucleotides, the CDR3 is TGTGCCAGCAGCGTAAGCGGGGGGGCCCGAGATACGCAGTATTTT.

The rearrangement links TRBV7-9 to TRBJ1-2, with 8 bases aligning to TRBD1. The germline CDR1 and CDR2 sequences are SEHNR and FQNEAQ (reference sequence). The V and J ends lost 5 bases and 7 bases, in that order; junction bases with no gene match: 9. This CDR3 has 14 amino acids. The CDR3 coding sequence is TGTGCCAGCAGCCTCCGGACAGGGAAAGGTGGCTACACCTTC. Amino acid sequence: CASSLRTGKGGYTF.

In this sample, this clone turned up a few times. CDR3 sequence: CASSSSTGAGELFF. In DNA form, the CDR3 reads TGCGCCAGCAGCTCGTCGACAGGCGCCGGGGAGCTGTTTTTT. The V call is TRBV5-1, the J call TRBJ2-2, with D perhaps TRBD1 (6 bases). This CDR3 is built from 14 residues. Germline loops: CDR1 SGHRS, CDR2 YFSETQ. Trimming left V 3 bases short and J 6 bases short, with 12 bases between.

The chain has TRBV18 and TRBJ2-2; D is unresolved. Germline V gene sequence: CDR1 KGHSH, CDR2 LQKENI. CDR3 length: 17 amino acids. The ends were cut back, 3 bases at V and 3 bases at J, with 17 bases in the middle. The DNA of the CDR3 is TGTGCCAGCTCACCTCGACGGCCCCGAACGGACACCGGGGAGCTGTTTTTT. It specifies CASSPRRPRTDTGELFF.

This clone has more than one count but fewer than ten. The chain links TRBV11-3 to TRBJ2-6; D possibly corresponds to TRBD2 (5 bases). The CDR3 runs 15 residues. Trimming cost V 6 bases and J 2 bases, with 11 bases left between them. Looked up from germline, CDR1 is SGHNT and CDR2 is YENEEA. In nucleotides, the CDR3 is TGTGCCAGCAGTAATACCGGGGCTGGGGCCAACGTCCTGACTTTC. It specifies CASSNTGAGANVLTF.

The CDR3 DNA sequence: TGTGCCAGCAGCAATAGCGGGGGGAACACCGGGGAGCTGTTTTTT. Translated: CASSNSGGNTGELFF. The gene calls are TRBV11-3 and TRBJ2-2, with 9 nucleotides matching TRBD2. The CDR3 contains 15 residues. After removal of 5 bases from V and 1 base from J, the junction contained 2 bases not matched to a gene. Per the germline V gene, CDR1 is SGHNT and CDR2 is YENEEA.